Sequencing of this TCR beta chain was carried out in a study of blood T cell repertoires in COVID-19. On the study more broadly: Some COVID-19 samples were acute and others convalescent; all came from the United States, Italy and Spain.

The germline V gene encodes CDR1 LGHDT and CDR2 YNNKEL (reference sequence). The CDR3 is made up of 17 amino acids. Trimming pared 0 bases from V and 2 bases from J, leaving 17 bases between. Profiled with immunoSEQ multiplex PCR; TCRdb holds only in-frame clones, not every one. There are under 300,000 clones in the sample; about 79% occur only once, and 1.2% to 1.5% lies in the top ten. The sample comprised peripheral blood. The chain combines TRBV3-1 (or the pseudogene TRBV3-2) with TRBJ2-7; weak D call: TRBD1 (6 bases). This TCR derives from a woman between 40 and 55 years old who had recovered from COVID-19. Here the CDR3 reads CASSQEGDRLWAYEQYF. The CDR3 coding sequence is TGTGCCAGCAGCCAAGAAGGCGACAGGCTCTGGGCCTACGAGCAGTACTTC.